The present T cell receptor beta chain was sequenced within a study of T-cell memory formation after mild COVID-19. General study points: Among contracting clones, CD4+ were mainly CM/EM and CD8+ enriched in EMRA.

cDNA libraries for TCR alpha and TCR beta, carrying sample barcodes and UMIs, came from 5'RACE with constant-segment primers. In TCRdb, the 5' RACE reads were re-called with MiXCR into one record per CDR3 protein. Among about 90,000 distinct CDR3 sequences listed, approximately 15% were seen once. Germline CDR1 LNHDA, CDR2 SQIVND (reference sequence). The ends lost 7 bases at V and 8 bases at J; junction bases unmatched: 4. This CDR3 spans 12 amino acids. For this clonotype: As yet, its antigen is unknown.

Specimen: PBMCs or a T cell subset sorted from them (not recorded which). The receptor's source is a man aged 18 to 29 who had mild COVID-19 (a few samples of this study predate the infection). Cell type and time point are not known. The rearrangement uses TRBV19 and TRBJ2-1, with 8 bases identical to TRBD1. The CDR3 loop is CASTGGYDEQFF. The CDR3 DNA reads TGTGCCAGTACAGGGGGCTATGATGAGCAGTTCTTC.